This TCR beta chain was captured by sequencing in a study of response to subunit inactivated influenza vaccine. The study's findings and limits: Researchers suggested that each seasonal influenza vaccination recruits few new T cells.

V shed 2 bases and J shed 7 bases, with 12 bases lying between them. CDR3 length equals 15 residues. Germline V CDR1 and CDR2: MNHEY, SMNVEV (reference sequence). For this clonotype: Antigen specificity is unknown.

TCRdb independently ran MiXCR on the RT-PCR reads; one entry per CDR3 protein. The table includes about 540,000 distinct CDR3 sequences, 20% to 25% detected once. The same sample was also studied in work on T cells expressing NK-cell markers. Turning to that study: Beta-chain TCR cDNA was generated via 5'RACE template switching with UMIs. There were seven HCMV-seropositive donors and one seronegative donor among the eight sequenced. A range of 1.0-7.0% of CD8+ T cells consisted of dominant NKG2C+ clonotypes in more than five donors.

The chain carries TRBV27 and TRBJ1-6; no clear D. Sequences were derived from CD4+ T cells sorted from PBMCs, sampled approximately 12 days after vaccination. The receptor's source is a man aged 50-59 years who received an inactivated influenza vaccine. CDR3 residues: CASSLRGLLNSPLHF. The DNA for the CDR3 is TGTGCCAGCAGTTTACGTGGATTGTTGAATTCACCCCTCCACTTT.